This T cell receptor (beta chain) emerged from a study of OX40 agonist ivuxolimab in advanced cancers. General notes on the study: Ivuxolimab, which targeted the costimulatory receptor OX40 (CD134), was an agonistic, fully human IgG2 monoclonal antibody. Intravenous ivuxolimab was administered to patients every 2 weeks at six dose levels: 0.01, 0.1, 0.3, 1.5, 3 and 10 mg/kg. Of the approximately 50 dose-escalation patients, hepatocellular carcinoma was present in roughly 19, melanoma in approximately 15, renal cell carcinoma in 9 and head and neck cancer in 9. A male proportion of around 81% and a mean age of 60 years, ranging from about 20 to 79, were recorded for the dose-escalation cohort. Patients were allowed to have had prior anti-PD-1, anti-PD-L1 or anti-CTLA-4 therapy, and around 40% of the dose-escalation patients had previously received checkpoint inhibitors. Partial responses occurred in three dose-escalation patients: two with cutaneous melanoma and one with hepatocellular carcinoma. The purpose of peripheral TCRbeta sequencing was to test whether ivuxolimab changed TCR sequence diversity and led to clonal T-cell expansion. The paper covers the monotherapy dose-escalation part of the phase I ivuxolimab trial, which included N of about 50 patients. Study-level results and caveats: After ivuxolimab, expanded clones were on average more numerous among CD8+ T cells than among CD4+ T cells. Partial responders in the 0.1-3.0 mg/kg groups had among the lowest normalized peripheral clonal expansion, especially among CD8+ T cells. Low levels of normalized T-cell clonal expansion were also seen in some nonresponding patients. Antigen specificity was not determined for the clonally expanded peripheral T cells. At doses of 0.1 to 3.0 mg/kg, clonal expansion of both CD4+ and CD8+ T cells in blood was seen between baseline and week 6.

The CDR3 holds 14 amino acids from the cysteine to the phenylalanine. The entry retains the CDR3 DNA only, 42 bases that are in frame from base 1. The V end loses 4 bases and the J end loses 3 bases, and a stretch of 12 bases separates them. The germline V gene (reference sequence) provides CDR1 MNHNY and CDR2 SVGAGI. For sequencing of the TCRbeta CDR3 region, genomic DNA was extracted from the sorted cells. TCRbeta CDR3 regions were sequenced using the immunoSEQ Assay. What TCRdb holds here is the immuneACCESS table cut down to in-frame rearrangements. Part of the clones is not present; checked against another copy, under half of the missing clones reflect an unresolved V gene, and the others are unexplained. The sample table lists tens of thousands of clones, 85% to 90% of them with a count of one. Clones ranked in the top ten supply under 2.5% of the sample. On this clone: The antigen it binds to is not known. No qualities accompany the bases; no much larger clone lies one base away.

Patients with a history of autoimmune disease or receiving systemic immunosuppression were excluded from the trial. Peripheral blood for TCR sequencing was collected from all dose cohorts at baseline, on cycle 4 day 1, and on cycle 7 day 1. The samples were taken from a phase I, first-in-human, multicenter, open-label dose-escalation trial of ivuxolimab. Adults with locally advanced or metastatic head and neck squamous cell, hepatocellular, melanoma or renal cell carcinoma were enrolled in the trial. Before TCR sequencing, CD4+ T cells and CD8+ T cells were sorted from peripheral blood as separate populations.

Recombination joined TRBV6-6 with TRBJ1-2; confidence is insufficient to name the D gene. The origin of this receptor is an adult with an advanced solid tumor such as melanoma, head and neck, liver or kidney cancer. Sequencing used CD4+ or CD8+ T cells sorted from blood, obtained in a trial of the OX40 agonist ivuxolimab. DNA sequence: TGTGCCAGCAGTTCATCAGACAAACACTATGGCTACACCTTC. It translates as CASSSSDKHYGYTF.